This T cell receptor beta chain comes out of a study of shared clonotypes between healthy human individuals. On the study more broadly: Sampling drew on donors who were a couple of women and three men aged 18 to 49.

Naive CD8 populations comprised CD45RO-negative cells positively selected for CCR7, excluding terminally differentiated effector memory CD45RA+ cells. The CDR3 length is 15 residues. Germline V gene data show CDR1 as MNHEY and CDR2 as SMNVEV (reference sequence). V was clipped by 5 bases and J by 1 base, with 13 bases between them. Generated by immunoSEQ multiplex PCR, the TCRdb table keeps only in-frame clones and is missing some. The sample lists millions of clones; about 95% were seen once. Comments on this clone: Its antigen is not identified.

Study-level findings and limits: Compared with memory subsets, naive subsets generally had larger estimated richness.

The chain recombines TRBV27 with TRBJ2-3; D remains ambiguous. This receptor was obtained from a man aged 18 to 29 in good health. The sequencing input was naive CD8+ T cells sorted from blood. The CDR3 nucleotides read TGTGCCAGCAGTCCTGGCGGCGGCGGCACAGATACGCAGTATTTT. Encoded protein: CASSPGGGGTDTQYF.